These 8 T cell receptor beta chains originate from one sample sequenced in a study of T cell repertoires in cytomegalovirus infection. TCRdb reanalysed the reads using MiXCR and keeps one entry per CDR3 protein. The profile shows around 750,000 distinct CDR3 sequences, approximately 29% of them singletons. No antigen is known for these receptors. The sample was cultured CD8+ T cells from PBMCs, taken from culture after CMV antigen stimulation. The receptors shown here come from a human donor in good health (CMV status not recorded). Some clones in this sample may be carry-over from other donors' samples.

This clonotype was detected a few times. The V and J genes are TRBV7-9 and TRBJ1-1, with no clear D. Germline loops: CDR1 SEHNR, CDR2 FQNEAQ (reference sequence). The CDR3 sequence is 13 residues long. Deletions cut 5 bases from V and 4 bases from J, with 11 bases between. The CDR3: CASSPDGPTEAFF. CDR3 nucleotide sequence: TGTGCCAGCAGCCCGGACGGGCCCACTGAAGCTTTCTTT.

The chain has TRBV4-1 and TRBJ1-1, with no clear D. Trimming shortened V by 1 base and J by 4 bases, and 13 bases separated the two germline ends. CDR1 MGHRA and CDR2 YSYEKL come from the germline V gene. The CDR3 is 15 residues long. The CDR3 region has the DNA TGCGCCAGCAGCCAAGGATGGGAATCGGGCACTGAAGCTTTCTTT. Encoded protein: CASSQGWESGTEAFF.

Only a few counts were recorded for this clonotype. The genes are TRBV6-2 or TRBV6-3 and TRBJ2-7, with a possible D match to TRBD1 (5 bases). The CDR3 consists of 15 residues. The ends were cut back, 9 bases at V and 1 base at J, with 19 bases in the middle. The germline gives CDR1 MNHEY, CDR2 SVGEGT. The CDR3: CASKLATERSYEQYV. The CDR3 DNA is TGTGCCAGTAAACTCGCGACAGAAAGATCCTACGAGCAGTACGTC.

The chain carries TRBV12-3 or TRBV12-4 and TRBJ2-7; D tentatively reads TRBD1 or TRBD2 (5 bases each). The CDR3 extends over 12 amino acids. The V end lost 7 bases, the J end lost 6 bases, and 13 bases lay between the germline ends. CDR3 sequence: CASTPGTLEQYF. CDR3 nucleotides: TGTGCCAGCACCCCCGGGACGCTCGAGCAGTACTTC.

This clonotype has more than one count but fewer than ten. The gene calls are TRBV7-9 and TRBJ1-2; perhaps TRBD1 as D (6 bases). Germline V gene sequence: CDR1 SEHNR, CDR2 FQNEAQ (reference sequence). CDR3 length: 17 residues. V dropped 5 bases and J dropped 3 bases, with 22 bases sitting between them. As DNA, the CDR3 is TGTGCCAGCAGCCCTGGCACAGGGCCTCAGAGGTACTATGGCTACACCTTC. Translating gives CASSPGTGPQRYYGYTF.

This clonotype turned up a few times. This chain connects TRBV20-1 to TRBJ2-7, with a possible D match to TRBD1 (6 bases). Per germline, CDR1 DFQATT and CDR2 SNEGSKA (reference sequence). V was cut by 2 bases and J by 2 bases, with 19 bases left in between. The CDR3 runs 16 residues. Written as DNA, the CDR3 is TGCAGTGCTAGAACCGTGGTCAGGGGCGATCCCTACGAGCAGTACTTC. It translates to CSARTVVRGDPYEQYF.

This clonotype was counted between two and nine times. The CDR3 nucleotides are TGCGCCAGCAGCCAACAATTACAGGGGGTCTACGAGCAGTACGTC. Translated, it gives CASSQQLQGVYEQYV. The chain employs TRBV4-3 and TRBJ2-7; 8 bases are shared with TRBD1. CDR1 and CDR2 from the germline V gene are LGHNA and YSLEER. CDR3 size: 15 residues. V was clipped by 2 bases and J by 3 bases; unmatched bases: 6.

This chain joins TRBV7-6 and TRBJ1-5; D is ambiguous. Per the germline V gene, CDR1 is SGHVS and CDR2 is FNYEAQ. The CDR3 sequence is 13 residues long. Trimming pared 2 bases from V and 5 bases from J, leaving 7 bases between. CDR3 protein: CASSLTDHQPQHF. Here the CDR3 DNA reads TGTGCCAGCAGCTTAACGGACCATCAGCCCCAGCATTTT. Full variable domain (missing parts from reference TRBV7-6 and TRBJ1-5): GAGVSQSPRYKVTKRGQDVALRCDPISGHVSLYWYRQALGQGPEFLTYFNYEAQQDKSGLPNDRFSAERPEGSISTLTIQRTEQRDSAMYRCASSLTDHQPQHFGDGTRLSIL.